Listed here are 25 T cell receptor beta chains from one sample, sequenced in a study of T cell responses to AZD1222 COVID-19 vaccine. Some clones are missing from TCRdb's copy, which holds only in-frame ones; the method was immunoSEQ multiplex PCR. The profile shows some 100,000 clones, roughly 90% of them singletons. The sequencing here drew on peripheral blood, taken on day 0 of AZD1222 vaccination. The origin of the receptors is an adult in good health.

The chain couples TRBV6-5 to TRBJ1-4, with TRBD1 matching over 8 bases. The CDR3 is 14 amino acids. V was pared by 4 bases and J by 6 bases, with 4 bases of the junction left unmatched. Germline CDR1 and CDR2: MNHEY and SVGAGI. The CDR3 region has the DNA TGTGCCAGCAGTTTACAGGGGGTATATGAAAAACTGTTTTTT. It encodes CASSLQGVYEKLFF.

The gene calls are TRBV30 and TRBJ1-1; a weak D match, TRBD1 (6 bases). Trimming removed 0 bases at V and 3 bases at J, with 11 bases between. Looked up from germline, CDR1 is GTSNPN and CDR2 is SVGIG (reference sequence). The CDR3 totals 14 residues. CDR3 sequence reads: CAWSVRGLHTEAFF. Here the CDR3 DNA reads TGTGCCTGGAGTGTACGGGGGCTTCACACTGAAGCTTTCTTT.

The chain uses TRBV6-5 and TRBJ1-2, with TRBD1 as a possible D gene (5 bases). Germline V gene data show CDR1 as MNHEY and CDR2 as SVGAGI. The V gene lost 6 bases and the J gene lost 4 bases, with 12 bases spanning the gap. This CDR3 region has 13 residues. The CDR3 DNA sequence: TGTGCCAGCAGAACCGACAGCGCCTATGGCTACACCTTC. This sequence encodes CASRTDSAYGYTF.

The CDR3 bases are TGTGCCAGCAGTTTATATCAGGGACGGCAGAATGAAAAACTGTTTTTT. Its protein is CASSLYQGRQNEKLFF. The V call is TRBV28, the J call TRBJ1-4, with a weak D call TRBD1 (5 bases). V lost 1 base, J lost 5 bases, and 14 bases lay in between. The V gene's germline CDR1 is MDHEN and CDR2 SYDVKM. The CDR3 is made up of 16 amino acids. Variable domain in full (rest from reference TRBV28 and TRBJ1-4): DVKVTQSSRYLVKRTGEKVFLECVQDMDHENMFWYRQDPGLGLRLIYFSYDVKMKEKGDIPEGYSVSREKKERFSLILESASTNQTSMYLCASSLYQGRQNEKLFFGSGTQLSVL.

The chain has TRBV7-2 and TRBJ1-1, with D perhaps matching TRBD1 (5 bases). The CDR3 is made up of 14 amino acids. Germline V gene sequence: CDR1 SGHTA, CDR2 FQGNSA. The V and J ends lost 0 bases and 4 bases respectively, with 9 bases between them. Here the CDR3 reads CASSLARQGTEAFF. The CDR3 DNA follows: TGTGCCAGCAGCTTAGCGCGCCAGGGCACTGAAGCTTTCTTT.

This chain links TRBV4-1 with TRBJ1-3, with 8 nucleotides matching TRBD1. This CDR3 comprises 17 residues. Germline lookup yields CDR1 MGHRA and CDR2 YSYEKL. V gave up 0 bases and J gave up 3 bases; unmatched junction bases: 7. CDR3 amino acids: CASSQDPDRANGNTIYF. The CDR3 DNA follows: TGCGCCAGCAGCCAAGATCCGGACAGGGCAAATGGAAACACCATATATTTT.

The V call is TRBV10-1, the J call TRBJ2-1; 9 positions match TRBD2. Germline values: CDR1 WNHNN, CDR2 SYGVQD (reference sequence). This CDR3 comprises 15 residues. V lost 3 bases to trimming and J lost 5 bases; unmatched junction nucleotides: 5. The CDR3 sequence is CASSDASGKNNEQFF. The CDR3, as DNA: TGCGCCAGCAGTGACGCTAGCGGGAAGAACAATGAGCAGTTCTTC.

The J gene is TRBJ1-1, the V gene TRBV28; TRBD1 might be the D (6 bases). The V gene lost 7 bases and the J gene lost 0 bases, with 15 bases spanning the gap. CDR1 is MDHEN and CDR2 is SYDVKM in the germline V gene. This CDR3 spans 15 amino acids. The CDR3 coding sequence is TGTGCCAGCATTTATGGGTCAGGGGTGAACACTGAAGCTTTCTTT. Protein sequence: CASIYGSGVNTEAFF.

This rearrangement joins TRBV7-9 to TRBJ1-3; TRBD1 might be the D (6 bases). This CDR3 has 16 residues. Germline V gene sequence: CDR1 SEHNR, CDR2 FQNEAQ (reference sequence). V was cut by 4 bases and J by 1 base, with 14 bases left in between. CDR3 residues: CASSSTGLKSGNTIYF. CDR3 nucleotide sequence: TGTGCCAGCAGCTCAACAGGGCTAAAATCTGGAAACACCATATATTTT. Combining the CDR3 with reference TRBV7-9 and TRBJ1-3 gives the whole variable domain DTGVSQNPRHKITKRGQNVTFRCDPISEHNRLYWYRQTLGQGPEFLTYFQNEAQLEKSRLLSDRFSAERPKGSFSTLEIQRTEQGDSAMYLCASSSTGLKSGNTIYFGEGSWLTVV.

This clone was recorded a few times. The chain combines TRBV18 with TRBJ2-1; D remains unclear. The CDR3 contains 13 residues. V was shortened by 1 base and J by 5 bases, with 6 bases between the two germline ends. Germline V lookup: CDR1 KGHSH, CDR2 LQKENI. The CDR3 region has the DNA TGTGCCAGCTCACCACTCCAGCACAATGAGCAGTTCTTC. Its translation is CASSPLQHNEQFF.

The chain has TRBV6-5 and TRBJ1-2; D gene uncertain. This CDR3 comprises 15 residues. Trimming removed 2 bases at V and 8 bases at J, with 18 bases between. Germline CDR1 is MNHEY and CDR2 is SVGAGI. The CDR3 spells CASSYAPGASSGYTF. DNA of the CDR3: TGTGCCAGCAGTTACGCCCCGGGAGCGAGTAGCGGCTACACCTTC.

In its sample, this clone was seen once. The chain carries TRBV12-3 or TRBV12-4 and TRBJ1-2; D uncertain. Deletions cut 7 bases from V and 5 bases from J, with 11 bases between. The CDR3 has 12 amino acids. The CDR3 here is CASTPGRYGYTF. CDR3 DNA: TGTGCCAGCACCCCGGGCCGGTATGGCTACACCTTC.

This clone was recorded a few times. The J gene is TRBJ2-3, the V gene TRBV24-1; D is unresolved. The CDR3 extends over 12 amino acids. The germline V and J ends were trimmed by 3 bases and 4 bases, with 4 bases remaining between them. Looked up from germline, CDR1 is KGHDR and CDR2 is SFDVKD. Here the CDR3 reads CATSDNADTQYF. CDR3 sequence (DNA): TGTGCCACCAGTGATAACGCAGATACGCAGTATTTT.

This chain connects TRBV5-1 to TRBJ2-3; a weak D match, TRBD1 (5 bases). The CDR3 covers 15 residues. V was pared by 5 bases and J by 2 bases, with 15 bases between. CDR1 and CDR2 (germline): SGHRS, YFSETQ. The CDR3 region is CASRWGDSDTDTQYF. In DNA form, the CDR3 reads TGCGCCAGCAGGTGGGGTGACAGTGACACAGATACGCAGTATTTT.

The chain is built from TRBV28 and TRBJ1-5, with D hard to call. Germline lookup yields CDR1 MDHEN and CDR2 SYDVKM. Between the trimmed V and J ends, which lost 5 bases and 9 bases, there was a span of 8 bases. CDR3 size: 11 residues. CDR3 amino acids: CASSTLPPQHF. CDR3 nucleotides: TGTGCCAGCAGTACCCTTCCGCCCCAGCATTTT.

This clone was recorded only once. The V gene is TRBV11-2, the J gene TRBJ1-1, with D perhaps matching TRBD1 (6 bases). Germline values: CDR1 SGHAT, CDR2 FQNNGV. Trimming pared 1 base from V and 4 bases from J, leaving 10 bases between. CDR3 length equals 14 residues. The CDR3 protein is CASSLAGGVTEAFF. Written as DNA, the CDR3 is TGTGCCAGCAGCTTAGCGGGGGGCGTCACTGAAGCTTTCTTT.

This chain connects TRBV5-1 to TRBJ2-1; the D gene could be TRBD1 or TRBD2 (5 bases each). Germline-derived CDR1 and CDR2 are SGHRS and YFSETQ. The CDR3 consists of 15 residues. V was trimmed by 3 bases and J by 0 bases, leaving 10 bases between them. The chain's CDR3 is CASSSGTLSYNEQFF. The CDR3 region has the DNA TGCGCCAGCAGCTCCGGGACGCTCTCCTACAATGAGCAGTTCTTC.

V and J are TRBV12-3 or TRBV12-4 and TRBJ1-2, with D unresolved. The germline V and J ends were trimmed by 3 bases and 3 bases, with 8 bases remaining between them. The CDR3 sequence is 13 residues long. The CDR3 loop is CASSFNGYYGYTF. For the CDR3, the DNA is TGTGCCAGCAGTTTTAACGGGTACTATGGCTACACCTTC.

CDR3 region: CAPPRVLGAILFF. As DNA, the CDR3 is TGTGCCCCCCCCCGGGTCCTCGGAGCTATTCTGTTTTTT. The rearrangement joins TRBV15 to TRBJ1-4; no definite D call. Germline CDR1 reads LNHNV; CDR2 reads YYDKDF (reference sequence). This CDR3 spans 13 amino acids. V was trimmed by 11 bases and J by 14 bases, leaving 24 bases between them.

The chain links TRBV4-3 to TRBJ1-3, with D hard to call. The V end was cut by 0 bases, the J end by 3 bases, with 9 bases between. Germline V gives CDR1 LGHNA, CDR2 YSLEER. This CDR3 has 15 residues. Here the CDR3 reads CASSQERNSGNTIYF. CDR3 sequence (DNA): TGCGCCAGCAGCCAAGAGAGGAACAGTGGAAACACCATATATTTT.

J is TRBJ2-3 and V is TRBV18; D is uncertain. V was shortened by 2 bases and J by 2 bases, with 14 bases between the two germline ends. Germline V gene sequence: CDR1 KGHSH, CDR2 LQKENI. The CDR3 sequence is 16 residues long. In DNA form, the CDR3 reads TGTGCCAGCTCACCAATGTACGGCGAAAACACAGATACGCAGTATTTT. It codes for CASSPMYGENTDTQYF. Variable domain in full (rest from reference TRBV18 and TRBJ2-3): NAGVMQNPRHLVRRRGQEARLRCSPMKGHSHVYWYRQLPEEGLKFMVYLQKENIIDESGMPKERFSAEFPKEGPSILRIQQVVRGDSAAYFCASSPMYGENTDTQYFGPGTRLTVL.

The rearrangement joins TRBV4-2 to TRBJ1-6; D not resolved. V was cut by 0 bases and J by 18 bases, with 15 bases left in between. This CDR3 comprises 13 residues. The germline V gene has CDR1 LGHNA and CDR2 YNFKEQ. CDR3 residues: CASSQEKSSRPHF. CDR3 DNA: TGTGCCAGCAGCCAAGAGAAATCAAGTCGTCCCCACTTT.

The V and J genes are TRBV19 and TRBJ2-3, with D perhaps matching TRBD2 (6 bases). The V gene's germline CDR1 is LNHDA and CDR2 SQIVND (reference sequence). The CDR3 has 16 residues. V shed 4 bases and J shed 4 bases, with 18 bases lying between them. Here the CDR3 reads CASSTGGLPGSDTQYF. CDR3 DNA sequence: TGTGCCAGTAGTACTGGGGGACTCCCAGGGTCAGATACGCAGTATTTT.

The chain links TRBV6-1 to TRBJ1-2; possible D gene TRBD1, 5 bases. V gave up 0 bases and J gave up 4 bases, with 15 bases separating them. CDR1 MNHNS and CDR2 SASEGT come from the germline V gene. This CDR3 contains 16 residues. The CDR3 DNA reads TGTGCCAGCAGTGAAGCCCTCGGGGACGGGGCCTATGGCTACACCTTC. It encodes CASSEALGDGAYGYTF.

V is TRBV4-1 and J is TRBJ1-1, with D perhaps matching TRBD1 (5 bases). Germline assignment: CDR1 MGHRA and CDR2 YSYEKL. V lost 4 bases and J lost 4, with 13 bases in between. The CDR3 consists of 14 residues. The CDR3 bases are TGCGCCAGCAGCCTCCTCGAGGGGCTCACTGAAGCTTTCTTT. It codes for CASSLLEGLTEAFF.